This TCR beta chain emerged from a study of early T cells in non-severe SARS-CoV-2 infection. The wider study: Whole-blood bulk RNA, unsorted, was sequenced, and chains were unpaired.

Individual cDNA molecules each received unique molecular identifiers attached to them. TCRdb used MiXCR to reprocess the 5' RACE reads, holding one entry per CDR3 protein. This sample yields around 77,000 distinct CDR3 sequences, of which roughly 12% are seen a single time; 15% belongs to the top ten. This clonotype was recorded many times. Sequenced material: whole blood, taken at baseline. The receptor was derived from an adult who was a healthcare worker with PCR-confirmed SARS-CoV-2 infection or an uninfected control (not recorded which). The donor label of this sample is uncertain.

This chain's CDR3 is CASSPPSSYEQYF. CDR3 nucleotide sequence: TGTGCCAGCTCACCGCCCAGCTCCTACGAGCAGTACTTC. The chain employs TRBV18 and TRBJ2-7; D gene ambiguous. The CDR3 consists of 13 residues. V was cut by 3 bases and J by 0 bases, with 6 bases left in between. The germline gives CDR1 KGHSH, CDR2 LQKENI.